These T cell receptor beta chains were read from a single sample in a study of long-term antiretroviral therapy in people with HIV. The table came from immunoSEQ multiplex PCR; TCRdb's copy has only in-frame clones and leaves some out. The sample contains 45,000 or so clones, roughly 93% of which appear only once. The sequenced sample was unsorted PBMCs, obtained roughly 9.4 years after starting antiretroviral therapy. Source of these receptors: a man younger than 45 with HIV. Both conserved end residues are part of each CDR3. A D gene is named only where the DNA matches it firmly. Expanded clones are given a class, and other clones once, few, many or no size at all.

clone size	V gene	J gene	D gene	CDR3 DNA	CDR3 protein
NA	TRBV18	TRBJ2-5	NA	TGTGCCAGCTCACCACCCTACTTACAAGAGACCCAGTACTTC	CASSPPYLQETQYF
NA	TRBV19	TRBJ1-2	NA	TGTGCCAGTACCCCTTCCCGGGAAAGCTATGGCTACACCTTC	CASTPSRESYGYTF
few	TRBV9	TRBJ2-2	NA	TGTGCCAGCAGCGTCCGGGACACCCAGAGAGGCACCGGGGAGCTGTTTTTT	CASSVRDTQRGTGELFF
NA	TRBV10-2	TRBJ2-5	NA	TGCGCCAGCAGTTTGGACAGATTTAACCAAGAGACCCAGTACTTC	CASSLDRFNQETQYF
NA	TRBV28	TRBJ1-3	NA	TGTGCCAGCAGTTTAGACACCTCTGGAAACACCATATATTTT	CASSLDTSGNTIYF
once	TRBV15	TRBJ2-5	TRBD1	TGTGCCACCAGCAGAGATACAGGGGAAGAGACCCAGTACTTC	CATSRDTGEETQYF
NA	TRBV28	TRBJ2-1	TRBD2	TGTGCCAGCAGTTTGCCGGGAGGGTCCTACAATGAGCAGTTCTTC	CASSLPGGSYNEQFF
NA	TRBV14	TRBJ1-3	NA	TGTGCCAGCAGCCAAGTTGGAAACACCATATATTTT	CASSQVGNTIYF
NA	TRBV18	TRBJ2-3	TRBD1	TGTGCCAGCTCACCCCCGGGACAGAGCACAGATACGCAGTATTTT	CASSPPGQSTDTQYF
NA	TRBV18	TRBJ2-2	NA	TGTGCCAGCTCACCGATACGTTCTACCGGGGAGCTGTTTTTT	CASSPIRSTGELFF
NA	TRBV9	TRBJ1-2	NA	TGTGCCAGCAGCTTTAGCCCGGGACGGAGTTATGGCTACACCTTC	CASSFSPGRSYGYTF
once	TRBV19	TRBJ1-6	TRBD1	TGTGCCAGTAGTATACGGATGGGACAGGGAAATTCACCCCTCCACTTT	CASSIRMGQGNSPLHF
NA	TRBV7-9	TRBJ2-3	TRBD2	TGTGCCAGCAAGACTAGCGGGGCCACAGATACGCAGTATTTT	CASKTSGATDTQYF
NA	TRBV6-6	TRBJ2-7	TRBD1	TGTGCCAGCAGTTATGGCCAGACAGGGGGATACGAGCAGTACTTC	CASSYGQTGGYEQYF
NA	TRBV29-1	TRBJ1-4	TRBD1	TGCAGCGTGGAGGCTATGGGGACAGGGAAAAAACTGTTTTTT	CSVEAMGTGKKLFF
NA	TRBV2	TRBJ1-2	TRBD1	TGTGCCAGCCGGGGGACAGGGACACATGGCTACACCTTC	CASRGTGTHGYTF
once	TRBV11-2	TRBJ2-1	NA	TGTGCCAGCTTACTCCCCGTTATCGGTGAGCAGTTCTTC	CASLLPVIGEQFF
NA	TRBV27	TRBJ2-5	NA	TGTGCCAGCAGTTTAAGGGTCGGAGAGACCCAGTACTTC	CASSLRVGETQYF
NA	TRBV5-4	TRBJ1-2	TRBD1	TGTGCCAGCAGGGACAGGGGCGGCTACACCTTC	CASRDRGGYTF
NA	TRBV5-5	TRBJ1-2	NA	TGTGCCAGCAGCCTGGACCGACCCATGGGAGGCTACACCTTC	CASSLDRPMGGYTF
once	TRBV6-5	TRBJ2-7	NA	TGTGCCAGCAGTTACTCTAGGGGAAACCTCTACGAGCAGTACTTC	CASSYSRGNLYEQYF
once	TRBV25-1	TRBJ1-2	TRBD1	TGTGCCAGCAGTGAATCGGGGGACAGTAGCTACACCTTC	CASSESGDSSYTF
NA	TRBV6-6	TRBJ2-3	TRBD2	TGTGCCAGCAAAAGACTAGCTGAAGCAGATACGCAGTATTTT	CASKRLAEADTQYF
NA	TRBV5-3	TRBJ1-2	NA	TGTGCCAGAAGCTTGGCGGCAGTAGCTAACTATGGCTACACCTTC	CARSLAAVANYGYTF
once	TRBV5-1	TRBJ1-4	NA	TGCGCCAGCAGCTTAGGACAGCCTAATGAAAAACTGTTTTTT	CASSLGQPNEKLFF